This T cell receptor (beta chain) came from a study of shared clonotypes between healthy human individuals (dated by TCRdb to about 2020). About the investigation overall: A few men and two women, aged 18 to 49 years, made up the cohort. For each donor, CD4 naive and CD4 memory were each given three plates, CD8 naive was given two plates, and CD8 memory was given one plate. Blood TCR repertoires of five healthy adults were deeply sequenced to estimate repertoire size and the extent of clonotype sharing between individuals. Different laboratories and diverse techniques were used to prepare libraries and sequence TCR repertoires, to increase sequencing depth and limit assay-specific biases. Per donor, leukapheresis produced somewhere between about 0.8 and 9 billion PBMCs.

TCR CDR3 regions were amplified from genomic DNA by multiplex PCR using the deep immunoSEQ assay. Genomic DNA extracted from each cell subset was distributed evenly over all wells of several immunoSEQ 96-well plates, and each plate served as one replicate. For sorted subsets, approximately 190 ng of genomic DNA, equivalent to some 30,000 T cell genomes, went into each replicate PCR. Purified libraries were measured with a Qubit 3.0 fluorometer, size-checked on a Bioanalyzer 2100, and measured again with the KAPA Library Quantification kit. Every immunoSEQ 96-well plate was sequenced on a separate single-read 150-cycle Illumina NextSeq 550 flow cell. The authors' analysis ran thus. Because only junctional sequences without quality scores were contained in the immunoSEQ output, filtering matching that applied to full-length reads could not be performed. Sequences were annotated with PyIR, a Python wrapper for IgBLAST v1.9, using IMGT germline references to assign V/J genes and CDR3. Any read was removed if the V/J assignment was weak (E-value above 1e-6), the CDR3 was missing, or the read contained stop codons, out-of-frame junctions, or ambiguous translated residues. A V3J clonotype was defined by an identical inferred V gene, J gene, and CDR3 amino acid sequence. Percentage overlap between repertoires was calculated by dividing the number of shared unique clonotypes by the size of the smaller repertoire. RTK rarefaction, the Chao1 estimator, and Recon v2.1 estimates of unobserved clonotypes were used to assess repertoire richness. For all TCRbeta clonotypes obtained by the gDNA method from a handful of donors, generation probabilities were computed with OLGA. TCRdb re-hosts the immuneACCESS table, in-frame sequences only. Its copies lack some clones; in the studies checked, an unresolved V gene accounts for under half of them, and the cause for the rest is not known. That table furnishes V, J and clone size, whereas the DNA furnished D and trimming. Recorded for this sample are about 190,000 clones; 66% of them occurred a single time. Clones ranked in the top ten supply more than 9% of the sample.

The donors were healthy, HIV-negative adults who had no recently reported acute infections or vaccinations. Every donor was a Caucasian adult residing in Nashville, Tennessee, USA. CD4+ T cells were enriched through magnetic negative selection, after which naive cells were positively selected on CD45RA and the remaining negative fraction served as the memory subset. After blood collection by leukapheresis, PBMCs were isolated using Ficoll-Histopaque density gradient centrifugation and then cryopreserved in the vapor phase of liquid nitrogen. Analytical flow cytometry was used to check the purity and quantity of each magnetically sorted T cell population. Each sorted fraction had its genomic DNA isolated and then quantified by UV absorbance on a Nanodrop 2000c. Study-wide conclusions, independent of this receptor: Pairwise subsampling indicated that sequencing depth was expected to affect the degree of clonotype sharing among donors. When several donors were compared, the shared fraction of clonotypes was roughly 4.8% for naive CD4, about 4% for naive CD8, more than 2% for memory CD4, and around 0.37% for memory CD8. The small number of donors limited the genetic and exposure-history diversity represented. Sampling was restricted to blood, and TCR repertoires in tissue are likely to differ from TCR repertoires in blood. Compared with non-shared clonotypes, clonotypes shared by all four sorted-subset donors had higher generation probabilities. Larger estimated clonotype richness was generally found for naive subsets than for memory subsets. Even with the large sequencing depth, rarefaction of the sorted-subset datasets indicated that sequencing was incomplete.

Concerning this clone itself: Its antigen has not been determined. No base quality values were provided; no much bigger clone lies one nucleotide off.

From a lookup of the germline V gene, CDR1 and CDR2 are SGDLS and YYNGEE. The CDR3 goes from the cysteine to the phenylalanine over 16 residues. The only DNA kept is the CDR3, 48 bases in frame from the first base. V lost 0 bases and J lost 5 bases; the stretch between them is 16 bases long. The clonotype originates from a man aged 25 to 40 in good health. The chain is assembled from TRBV9 and TRBJ2-3; too little of a D gene remains to name it. Sequenced sample: memory CD4+ T cells sorted from blood. The sample's cell subset or site label, in plain terms: CD45RA-negative fraction. This receptor carries the CDR3 CASSVGVGSVGDTQYF. The DNA is TGTGCCAGCAGCGTAGGGGTAGGATCTGTTGGAGATACGCAGTATTTT.